Listed below are T cell receptor beta chains from one sample, sequenced in a study of shared clonotypes between healthy human individuals. TCRdb's table, derived via immunoSEQ multiplex PCR, lists solely in-frame clones and lacks some. Of some 1,600,000 clones in the sample, 95% to 99% were seen once. Material for sequencing was naive CD4+ T cells sorted from blood. These receptors came from a man aged 25-40 years in good health. Each CDR3 is given with its conserved first and last residue. Fields, in order: J gene, D gene, V gene, clone size, CDR3 DNA, CDR3 protein. A D gene is named only where the DNA matches it firmly. Clone size, where shown, is once, few, many, or a class for clones that have expanded.

j_gene: TRBJ2-3
d_gene: TRBD1
v_gene: TRBV11-3
abundance: NA
CDR3nt: TGTGCCAGCAGGCGACAGGGAGCGGCTACGCAGTATTTT
CDR3aa: CASRRQGAATQYF

j_gene: TRBJ1-2
d_gene: NA
v_gene: TRBV28
abundance: NA
CDR3nt: TGTGCCAGCAGGTCCGGGACAAACTATGGCTACACCTTC
CDR3aa: CASRSGTNYGYTF

j_gene: TRBJ2-7
d_gene: NA
v_gene: TRBV10-1
abundance: NA
CDR3nt: TGCGCCAGCAGACCTACAGGATCCTACGAGCAGTACTTC
CDR3aa: CASRPTGSYEQYF

j_gene: TRBJ1-5
d_gene: NA
v_gene: TRBV7-2
abundance: NA
CDR3nt: TGTGCCAGCAGCTTAGCGCTTGATAGCAATCAGCCCCAGCATTTT
CDR3aa: CASSLALDSNQPQHF

j_gene: TRBJ2-7
d_gene: TRBD2
v_gene: TRBV27
abundance: NA
CDR3nt: TGTGCCAGCAGTCCAGGTCGGGGGGGACTAGCGGGAAGTCTACGAGAGCAGTACTTC
CDR3aa: CASSPGRGGLAGSLREQYF

j_gene: TRBJ1-2
d_gene: NA
v_gene: TRBV2
abundance: once
CDR3nt: TGTGCCAGCAGTGAATTACAGGCCACGACGAGCACCTTC
CDR3aa: CASSELQATTSTF

j_gene: TRBJ1-2
d_gene: NA
v_gene: TRBV5-4
abundance: NA
CDR3nt: TGTGCCAGCAGCTCACAGGGAAACTATGGCTACACCTTC
CDR3aa: CASSSQGNYGYTF

j_gene: TRBJ2-5
d_gene: TRBD1
v_gene: TRBV6-1
abundance: NA
CDR3nt: TGTGCCAGCACCCATCCCCGGACAGGGGTGAAGACCCAGTACTTC
CDR3aa: CASTHPRTGVKTQYF

j_gene: TRBJ2-2
d_gene: NA
v_gene: TRBV30
abundance: NA
CDR3nt: TGTGCCTGGAATCGGGCGGTCGGCGGCGGGGAGCTGTTTTTT
CDR3aa: CAWNRAVGGGELFF

j_gene: TRBJ2-1
d_gene: NA
v_gene: TRBV7-2
abundance: NA
CDR3nt: TGTGCCAGCAGCTTAGACAGCTCCTACAATGAGCAGTTCTTC
CDR3aa: CASSLDSSYNEQFF

j_gene: TRBJ2-1
d_gene: TRBD2
v_gene: TRBV6-1
abundance: NA
CDR3nt: TGTGCCAGCAGTGAACGGACCACTTATGGACTAGCGGGAGGGGACAATGAGCAGTTCTTC
CDR3aa: CASSERTTYGLAGGDNEQFF

j_gene: TRBJ2-2
d_gene: NA
v_gene: TRBV4-1
abundance: once
CDR3nt: TGCGCCAGCAGCCTAGACCTTTTGGGGGAGCTGTTTTTT
CDR3aa: CASSLDLLGELFF

j_gene: TRBJ2-2
d_gene: TRBD1
v_gene: TRBV7-8
abundance: once
CDR3nt: TGTGCCAGCAGCTCCTCCGGGACAGGGTACACCGGGGAGCTGTTTTTT
CDR3aa: CASSSSGTGYTGELFF

j_gene: TRBJ2-5
d_gene: TRBD1
v_gene: TRBV14
abundance: NA
CDR3nt: TGTGCCAGCAGCCAAGCCCGACAGGGTAGGCGCGAGACCCAGTACTTC
CDR3aa: CASSQARQGRRETQYF

j_gene: TRBJ2-1
d_gene: NA
v_gene: TRBV11-2
abundance: NA
CDR3nt: TGTGCCAGCAGCTTTACATCCGGCGGGGCCCAAATCTACAATGAGCAGTTCTTC
CDR3aa: CASSFTSGGAQIYNEQFF

j_gene: TRBJ1-2
d_gene: NA
v_gene: TRBV18
abundance: NA
CDR3nt: TGTGCCAGCTCACCACCGTCCGGGGCGGGTGGCTACACCTTC
CDR3aa: CASSPPSGAGGYTF

j_gene: TRBJ2-1
d_gene: TRBD2
v_gene: TRBV27
abundance: NA
CDR3nt: TGTGCCAGCAGTAAACAAGGACTAGCGGGAGAGGGTGAGCAGTTCTTC
CDR3aa: CASSKQGLAGEGEQFF

j_gene: TRBJ2-7
d_gene: NA
v_gene: TRBV6-9
abundance: NA
CDR3nt: TGTGCCAGCAGTTATCGGGTTGGCGAGCAGTACTTC
CDR3aa: CASSYRVGEQYF

j_gene: TRBJ1-2
d_gene: TRBD1
v_gene: TRBV27
abundance: NA
CDR3nt: TGTGCCAGCAGGCAGGGGGGCCTGGGCTATGGCTACACCTTC
CDR3aa: CASRQGGLGYGYTF

j_gene: TRBJ2-5
d_gene: NA
v_gene: TRBV5-1
abundance: NA
CDR3nt: TGCGCCAGCAGCTTGATGTGGGAAGAGACCCAGTACTTC
CDR3aa: CASSLMWEETQYF

j_gene: TRBJ2-1
d_gene: TRBD2
v_gene: TRBV7-2
abundance: NA
CDR3nt: TGTGCCAGCAGCTTACGGCTAGCGGGAGGACCTGAGCAGTTCTTC
CDR3aa: CASSLRLAGGPEQFF

j_gene: TRBJ1-2
d_gene: NA
v_gene: TRBV19
abundance: NA
CDR3nt: TGTGCCAGTAGTATACGGGATCGTGGCTACACCTTC
CDR3aa: CASSIRDRGYTF

j_gene: TRBJ2-1
d_gene: TRBD2
v_gene: TRBV11-3
abundance: NA
CDR3nt: TGTGCCAGCAGCTTAGCCGGACTAGCGGGACTGAATGAGCAGTTCTTC
CDR3aa: CASSLAGLAGLNEQFF

j_gene: TRBJ2-1
d_gene: TRBD2
v_gene: TRBV5-1
abundance: NA
CDR3nt: TGCGCCAGCAGCTTCCCTAGCGGGTATAGCTCCTACAATGAGCAGTTCTTC
CDR3aa: CASSFPSGYSSYNEQFF

j_gene: TRBJ1-3
d_gene: NA
v_gene: TRBV7-2
abundance: NA
CDR3nt: TGTGCCAGCAGCGGGAACTCTGGAAACACCATATATTTT
CDR3aa: CASSGNSGNTIYF

j_gene: TRBJ1-5
d_gene: TRBD1
v_gene: TRBV10-2
abundance: NA
CDR3nt: TGCGCCAGCAGTGAGACGGACAGGGGACTATCGAGCAATCAGCCCCAGCATTTT
CDR3aa: CASSETDRGLSSNQPQHF

j_gene: TRBJ2-1
d_gene: NA
v_gene: TRBV6-6
abundance: NA
CDR3nt: TGTGCCAGCAGTAGATACAATGAGCAGTTCTTC
CDR3aa: CASSRYNEQFF

j_gene: TRBJ2-1
d_gene: NA
v_gene: TRBV7-2
abundance: NA
CDR3nt: TGTGCCGCACGGGTGAGGACCCTCAAGAGCTCCTACAATGAGCAGTTCTTC
CDR3aa: CAARVRTLKSSYNEQFF

j_gene: TRBJ2-7
d_gene: NA
v_gene: TRBV19
abundance: NA
CDR3nt: TGTGCCAGTAGTATTAATTTTAGCGGGACAGGGTCATCCTACGAGCAGTACTTC
CDR3aa: CASSINFSGTGSSYEQYF

j_gene: TRBJ2-7
d_gene: NA
v_gene: TRBV2
abundance: NA
CDR3nt: TGTGCCAGCAGTGAAGGCTCTGACCGGGACTCCTACGAGCAGTACTTC
CDR3aa: CASSEGSDRDSYEQYF

j_gene: TRBJ1-1
d_gene: NA
v_gene: TRBV9
abundance: NA
CDR3nt: TGTGCCAGCAGCGTAGGCCCTTTTGACAGCTCTGAAGCTTTCTTT
CDR3aa: CASSVGPFDSSEAFF

j_gene: TRBJ2-7
d_gene: NA
v_gene: TRBV19
abundance: NA
CDR3nt: TGTGCCAGTAGTAATCCCGGGGGGCAGCACTACGAGCAGTACTTC
CDR3aa: CASSNPGGQHYEQYF

j_gene: TRBJ1-2
d_gene: NA
v_gene: TRBV15
abundance: once
CDR3nt: TGTGCCACCTCAGCTAGGAGAAACTATGGCTACACCTTC
CDR3aa: CATSARRNYGYTF

j_gene: TRBJ2-3
d_gene: NA
v_gene: TRBV10-3
abundance: NA
CDR3nt: TGTGCCATCAGTGACTTACGGGATACGCAGTATTTT
CDR3aa: CAISDLRDTQYF

j_gene: TRBJ2-7
d_gene: NA
v_gene: TRBV5-6
abundance: NA
CDR3nt: TGTGCCAGCAGCTTTCTTTACTACGAGCAGTACTTC
CDR3aa: CASSFLYYEQYF

j_gene: TRBJ1-2
d_gene: NA
v_gene: TRBV28
abundance: NA
CDR3nt: TGTGCCAGCGGGAATTGGGCCGGGTCCCTGGATGGCTACACCTTC
CDR3aa: CASGNWAGSLDGYTF

j_gene: TRBJ2-2
d_gene: NA
v_gene: TRBV19
abundance: NA
CDR3nt: TGTGCCAGTAGGATAAGCGGGAACACCGGGGAGCTGTTTTTT
CDR3aa: CASRISGNTGELFF

j_gene: TRBJ2-2
d_gene: NA
v_gene: TRBV7-3
abundance: once
CDR3nt: TGTGCCAGCAGCTTAACCCCGTTGGCGAACACCGGGGAGCTGTTTTTT
CDR3aa: CASSLTPLANTGELFF

j_gene: TRBJ2-1
d_gene: TRBD2
v_gene: TRBV9
abundance: NA
CDR3nt: TGTGCCAGCAGCGGCGGGGGACTAGCGGGAGAGTTGTCCTACAATGAGCAGTTCTTC
CDR3aa: CASSGGGLAGELSYNEQFF